These T cell receptor beta chains were read from a single sample in a study of radiotherapy plus CTLA-4 blockade in lung cancer. Generated by immunoSEQ multiplex PCR, the TCRdb table keeps only in-frame clones and is missing some. This sample yields approximately 81,000 clones, of which under 80% are seen a single time; 3% to 5% belongs to the top ten. Source: peripheral blood, taken from a patient treated with radiotherapy plus ipilimumab. The receptors come from a human donor with non-small cell lung cancer who had a partial response to radiotherapy plus ipilimumab. Some clones in this sample may be carry-over from other donors' samples. Both conserved end residues are part of each CDR3. The order of the fields is J gene, V gene, D gene, clone size, CDR3 DNA, CDR3 protein. D genes are given only for firm matches. Rows give clone size only sometimes, using once, few, many, or a class for an expanded clone.

>TRBJ2-3|TRBV15|NA|few
TGTGCCACCAGCAACCCCACGGAGGGGGCAGGAACAGATACGCAGTATTTT
CATSNPTEGAGTDTQYF
>TRBJ2-3|TRBV29-1|TRBD1|NA
TGCAGCGTTGCCGGGACAGTGATAGGCCGCATTAGCACAGATACGCAGTATTTT
CSVAGTVIGRISTDTQYF
>TRBJ1-4|TRBV28|NA|NA
TGTGCCAGCAGGGGGGGGATTAATGAAAAACTGTTTTTT
CASRGGINEKLFF
>TRBJ1-1|TRBV9|NA|NA
TGTGCCAGCAGCGTACGCGGCGACGGGGTGAACACTGAAGCTTTCTTT
CASSVRGDGVNTEAFF
>TRBJ1-2|TRBV7-2|NA|NA
TGTGCCAGCAGCTTGGGGGGTATTCGTACTAACTATGGCTACACCTTC
CASSLGGIRTNYGYTF
>TRBJ2-3|TRBV21-1|NA|NA
TGTGCCAGCAGCAAAGAAACCCCTAGCGGGAGAAGGGTAGATACGCAGTATTTT
CASSKETPSGRRVDTQYF
>TRBJ2-1|TRBV7-3|NA|NA
TGTGCCAGCAGCCGCGGTCCAGGGTTACCGAATGAGCAGTTCTTC
CASSRGPGLPNEQFF
>TRBJ2-7|TRBV11-2|TRBD2|NA
TGTGCCAGCACGCTCGGGACTACCCCCTCCTACGAGCAGTACTTC
CASTLGTTPSYEQYF
>TRBJ2-5|TRBV2|TRBD2|once
TGTGCCAGCAACCTCCTAGCGGGGACCCAGTACTTC
CASNLLAGTQYF
>TRBJ2-7|TRBV11-2|TRBD1|NA
TGTGCCAGCAGCCCAACAACAGGGGTTTGGACCTACGAGCAGTACTTC
CASSPTTGVWTYEQYF